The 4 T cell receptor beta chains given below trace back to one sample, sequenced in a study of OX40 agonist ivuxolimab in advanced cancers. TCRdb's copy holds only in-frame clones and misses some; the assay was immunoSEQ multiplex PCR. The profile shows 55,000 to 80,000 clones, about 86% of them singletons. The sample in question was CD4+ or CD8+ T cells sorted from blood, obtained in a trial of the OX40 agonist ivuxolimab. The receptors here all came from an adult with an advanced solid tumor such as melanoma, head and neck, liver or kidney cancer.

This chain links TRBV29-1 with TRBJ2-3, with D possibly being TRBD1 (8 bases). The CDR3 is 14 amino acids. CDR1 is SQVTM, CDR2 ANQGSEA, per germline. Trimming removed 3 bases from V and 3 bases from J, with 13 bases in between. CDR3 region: CSVDDRGGTDTQYF. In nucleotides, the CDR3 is TGCAGCGTTGATGACAGGGGAGGGACAGATACGCAGTATTTT.

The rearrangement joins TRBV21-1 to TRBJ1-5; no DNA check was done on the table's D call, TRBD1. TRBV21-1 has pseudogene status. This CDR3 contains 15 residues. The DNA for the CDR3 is TGTGCCAGCAGCACAAGGACAAATAGCAATCAGCCCCAGCATTTT. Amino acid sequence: CASSTRTNSNQPQHF.

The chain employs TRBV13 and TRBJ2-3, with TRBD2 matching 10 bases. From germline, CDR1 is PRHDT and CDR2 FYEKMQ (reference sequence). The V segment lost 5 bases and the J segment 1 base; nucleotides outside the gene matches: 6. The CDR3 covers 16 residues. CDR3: CASSVSGGLRTDTQYF. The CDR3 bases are TGTGCCAGCAGCGTTAGCGGGGGGCTTCGCACAGATACGCAGTATTTT.

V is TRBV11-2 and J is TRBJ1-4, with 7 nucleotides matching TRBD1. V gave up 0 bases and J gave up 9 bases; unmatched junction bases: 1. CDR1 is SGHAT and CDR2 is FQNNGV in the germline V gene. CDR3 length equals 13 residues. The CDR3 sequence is CASSLEGQQKLFF. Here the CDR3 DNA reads TGTGCCAGCAGCTTAGAGGGACAGCAAAAACTGTTTTTT.